Each of the 4 T cell receptor beta chains below was sequenced from the same sample in a study of blood T cell repertoires in COVID-19. Assay: immunoSEQ multiplex PCR; the TCRdb copy retains only in-frame clones and omits some. The sample comprises fewer than 20,000 clones, about 85% of which are singletons, and about 50% rests with the top ten. Sequencing was performed on peripheral blood. All receptors derive from a human donor in a cohort sampled during active COVID-19.

This clone was counted a single time. The chain is built from TRBV5-5 and TRBJ2-3; 7 bases line up with TRBD1. Germline trimming cut 0 bases from V and 0 bases from J; bases unmatched to any gene: 10. The CDR3 has 18 residues. Looked up from germline, CDR1 is SGHKS and CDR2 is YYEKEE (reference sequence). The DNA of the CDR3 is TGTGCCAGCAGCTTGGTAGCCCAACAGGGGTATAGCACAGATACGCAGTATTTT. It specifies CASSLVAQQGYSTDTQYF.

The chain combines TRBV5-1 with TRBJ2-1; 7 bases are shared with TRBD1. Per germline, CDR1 SGHRS and CDR2 YFSETQ. This CDR3 contains 15 residues. With V trimmed by 0 bases and J by 3 bases, 3 bases remained unmatched. CDR3 DNA: TGCGCCAGCAGCTTGGAGGCAGGGGGCTACAATGAGCAGTTCTTC. Protein product: CASSLEAGGYNEQFF.

This chain joins TRBV5-1 and TRBJ2-3, with TRBD1 identical over 9 bases. From germline, CDR1 is SGHRS and CDR2 YFSETQ. CDR3 length: 14 residues. J gave up 6 bases and V 4 bases, and 6 bases lay outside the gene matches. CDR3 in DNA: TGCGCCAGCAGCCCGGGACAGGGCTCGGATACGCAGTATTTT. Its protein product is CASSPGQGSDTQYF.

The chain couples TRBV27 to TRBJ2-4; TRBD1 agrees at 7 bases. CDR1 is MNHEY and CDR2 is SMNVEV in the germline V gene (reference sequence). The CDR3 is 13 residues long. J gave up 7 bases and V 5 bases, and 5 bases lay outside the gene matches. The CDR3 region is CASSLDRVNIQYF. CDR3 sequence (DNA): TGTGCCAGCAGTCTTGACAGGGTTAACATTCAGTACTTC.